This TCR beta chain was profiled in a study of T cell repertoires in cytomegalovirus infection. In the study overall: Evidence of both CMV infection and a matching HLA type came from public TCR beta signatures. The study's findings and limits: The response measured ex vivo was dominated by TCR beta clonotypes (HLA-C-restricted and CMV-specific).

Germline values: CDR1 MDHEN, CDR2 SYDVKM. V was trimmed by 6 bases and J by 0 bases, leaving 15 bases between them. The CDR3 consists of 16 residues. This clonotype was counted only a few times. Its antigen is currently unknown. TCRdb re-derived calls from the reads in MiXCR, one entry per CDR3 protein. The sample consists of 650,000 to 900,000 distinct CDR3 sequences, roughly 28% of them appearing once. The sample here was cultured CD8+ T cells from PBMCs, taken from culture after CMV antigen stimulation. The sequence was collected from a human donor in good health (CMV status not recorded). Some clones in this sample may be carry-over from other donors' samples. This chain uses TRBV28 with TRBJ1-5; D call uncertain. The CDR3 DNA reads as TGTGCCAGCAGCGGTGGTAGCCTTTATAGCAATCAGCCCCAGCATTTT. Protein product: CASSGGSLYSNQPQHF.